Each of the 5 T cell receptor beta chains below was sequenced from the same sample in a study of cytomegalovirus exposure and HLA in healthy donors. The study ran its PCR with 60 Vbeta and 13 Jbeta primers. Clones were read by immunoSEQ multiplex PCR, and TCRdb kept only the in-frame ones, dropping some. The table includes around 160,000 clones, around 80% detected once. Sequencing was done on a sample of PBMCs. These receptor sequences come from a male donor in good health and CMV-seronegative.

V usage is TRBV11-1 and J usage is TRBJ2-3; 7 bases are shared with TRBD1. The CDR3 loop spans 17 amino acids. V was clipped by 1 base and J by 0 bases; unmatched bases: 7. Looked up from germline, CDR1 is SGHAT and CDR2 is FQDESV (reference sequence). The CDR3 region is CASSLDRQGLSTDTQYF. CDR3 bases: TGTGCCAGCAGCTTAGACAGACAGGGCCTGAGCACAGATACGCAGTATTTT.

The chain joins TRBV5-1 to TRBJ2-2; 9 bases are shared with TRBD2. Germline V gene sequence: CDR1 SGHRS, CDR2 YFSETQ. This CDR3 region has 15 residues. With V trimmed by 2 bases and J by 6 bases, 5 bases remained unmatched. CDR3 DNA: TGCGCCAGCAGCTTTGGTGCGGGGGGGCCCGGGGAGCTGTTTTTT. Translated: CASSFGAGGPGELFF. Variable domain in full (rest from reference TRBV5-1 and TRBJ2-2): KAGVTQTPRYLIKTRGQQVTLSCSPISGHRSVSWYQQTPGQGLQFLFEYFSETQRNKGNFPGRFSGRQFSNSRSEMNVSTLELGDSALYLCASSFGAGGPGELFFGEGSRLTVL.

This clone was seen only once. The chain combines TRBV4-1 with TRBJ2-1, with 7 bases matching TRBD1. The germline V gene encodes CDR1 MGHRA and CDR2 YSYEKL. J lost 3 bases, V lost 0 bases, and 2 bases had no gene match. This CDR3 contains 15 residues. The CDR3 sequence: CASSQEGQIYNEQFF. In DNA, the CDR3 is TGCGCCAGCAGCCAAGAGGGACAGATCTACAATGAGCAGTTCTTC.

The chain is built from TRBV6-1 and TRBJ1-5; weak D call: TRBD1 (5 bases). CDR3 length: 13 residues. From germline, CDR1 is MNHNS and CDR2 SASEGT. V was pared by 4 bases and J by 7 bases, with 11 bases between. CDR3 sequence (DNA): TGTGCCAGCAGTGGGCAGGGTCCCCAGCCCCAGCATTTT. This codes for CASSGQGPQPQHF.

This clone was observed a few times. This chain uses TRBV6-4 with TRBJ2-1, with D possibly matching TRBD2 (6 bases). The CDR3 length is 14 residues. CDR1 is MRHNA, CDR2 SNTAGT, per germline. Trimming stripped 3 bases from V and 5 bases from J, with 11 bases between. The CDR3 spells CASSESSGHNEQFF. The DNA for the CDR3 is TGTGCCAGCAGTGAGAGTAGCGGTCACAATGAGCAGTTCTTC.